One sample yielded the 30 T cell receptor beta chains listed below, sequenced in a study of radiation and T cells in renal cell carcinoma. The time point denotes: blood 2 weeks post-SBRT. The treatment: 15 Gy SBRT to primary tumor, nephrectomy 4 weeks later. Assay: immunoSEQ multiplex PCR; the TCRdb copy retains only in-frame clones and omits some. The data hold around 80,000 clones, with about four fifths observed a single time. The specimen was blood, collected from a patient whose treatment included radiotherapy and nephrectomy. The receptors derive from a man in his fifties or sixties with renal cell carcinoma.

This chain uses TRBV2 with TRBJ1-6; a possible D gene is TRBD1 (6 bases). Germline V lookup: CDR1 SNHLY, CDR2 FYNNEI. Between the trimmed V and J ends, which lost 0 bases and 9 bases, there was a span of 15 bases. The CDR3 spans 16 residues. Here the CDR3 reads CASSEARQARSSPLHF. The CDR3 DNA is TGTGCCAGCAGTGAAGCCCGACAGGCAAGAAGTTCACCCCTCCACTTT.

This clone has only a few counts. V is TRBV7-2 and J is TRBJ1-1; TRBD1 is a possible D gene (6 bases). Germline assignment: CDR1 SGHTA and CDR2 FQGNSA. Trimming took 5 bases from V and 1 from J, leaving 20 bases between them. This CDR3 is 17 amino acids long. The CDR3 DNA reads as TGTGCCAGCAGCCCCAGGGGACAAAGATATAGGAACACTGAAGCTTTCTTT. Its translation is CASSPRGQRYRNTEAFF.

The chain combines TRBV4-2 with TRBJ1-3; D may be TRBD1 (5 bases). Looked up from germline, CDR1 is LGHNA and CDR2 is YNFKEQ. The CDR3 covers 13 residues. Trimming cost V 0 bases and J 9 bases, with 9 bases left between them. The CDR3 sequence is CASSQERGSTIYF. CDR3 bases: TGTGCCAGCAGCCAAGAGCGGGGGAGCACCATATATTTT.

Written as DNA, the CDR3 is TGTGCCAGCAGTGATAGGGGTGACAATCAGCCCCAGCATTTT. Protein product: CASSDRGDNQPQHF. V is TRBV6-1 and J is TRBJ1-5; maybe TRBD1 (5 bases). Trimming stripped 3 bases from V and 3 bases from J, with 9 bases between. Germline V gene sequence: CDR1 MNHNS, CDR2 SASEGT. The CDR3 is 14 residues long.

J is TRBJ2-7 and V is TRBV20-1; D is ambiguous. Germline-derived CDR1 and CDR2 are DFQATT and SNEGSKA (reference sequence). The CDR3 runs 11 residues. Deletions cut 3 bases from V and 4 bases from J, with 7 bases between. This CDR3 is CSARGEYEQYF. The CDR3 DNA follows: TGCAGTGCTAGGGGTGAGTACGAGCAGTACTTC.

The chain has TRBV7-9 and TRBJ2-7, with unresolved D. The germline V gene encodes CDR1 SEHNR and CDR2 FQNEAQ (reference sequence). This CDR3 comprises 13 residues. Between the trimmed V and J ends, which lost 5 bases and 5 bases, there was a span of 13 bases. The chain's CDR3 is CASSPSGRDEQYF. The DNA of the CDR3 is TGTGCCAGCAGCCCCTCGGGTCGGGACGAGCAGTACTTC.

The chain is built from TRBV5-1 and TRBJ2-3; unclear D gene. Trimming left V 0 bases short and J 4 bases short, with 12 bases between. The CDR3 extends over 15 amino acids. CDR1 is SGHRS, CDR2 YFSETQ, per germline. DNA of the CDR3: TGCGCCAGCAGCTTGGTAGGTGGAACTGCAGATACGCAGTATTTT. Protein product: CASSLVGGTADTQYF.

CDR3 nucleotide sequence: TGTGCCAGCAGTGAACCGGGTATCTACGAGCAGTACTTC. Its protein product is CASSEPGIYEQYF. The chain links TRBV25-1 to TRBJ2-7; no reliable D call. The CDR3 length is 13 residues. Per germline, CDR1 MGHDK and CDR2 SYGVNS. Trimming removed 2 bases from V and 3 bases from J, with 8 bases in between.

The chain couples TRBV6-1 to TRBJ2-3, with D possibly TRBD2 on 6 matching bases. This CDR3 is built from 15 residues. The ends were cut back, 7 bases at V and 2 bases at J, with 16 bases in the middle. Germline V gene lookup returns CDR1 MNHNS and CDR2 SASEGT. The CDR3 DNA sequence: TGTGCCAGCAAGGGACCGGGGGTTAACACAGATACGCAGTATTTT. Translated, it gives CASKGPGVNTDTQYF.

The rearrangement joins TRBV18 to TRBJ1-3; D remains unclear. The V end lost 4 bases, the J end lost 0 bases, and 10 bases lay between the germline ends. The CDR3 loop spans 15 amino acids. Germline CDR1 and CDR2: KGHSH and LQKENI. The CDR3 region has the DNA TGTGCCAGCTCACGGGAACAGCCCTCTGGAAACACCATATATTTT. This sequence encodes CASSREQPSGNTIYF.

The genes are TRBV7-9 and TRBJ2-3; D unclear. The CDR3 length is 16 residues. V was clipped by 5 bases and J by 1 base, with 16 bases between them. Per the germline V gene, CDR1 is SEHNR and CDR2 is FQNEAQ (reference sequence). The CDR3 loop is CASSPALPQGTDTQYF. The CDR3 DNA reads TGTGCCAGCAGCCCAGCCCTGCCCCAGGGCACAGATACGCAGTATTTT.

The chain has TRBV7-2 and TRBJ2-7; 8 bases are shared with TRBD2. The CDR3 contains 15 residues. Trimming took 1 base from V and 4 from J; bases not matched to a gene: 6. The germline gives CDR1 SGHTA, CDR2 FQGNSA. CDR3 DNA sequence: TGTGCCAGCAGCTTAGGTAGCGGGATAAATTACGAGCAGTACTTC. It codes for CASSLGSGINYEQYF.

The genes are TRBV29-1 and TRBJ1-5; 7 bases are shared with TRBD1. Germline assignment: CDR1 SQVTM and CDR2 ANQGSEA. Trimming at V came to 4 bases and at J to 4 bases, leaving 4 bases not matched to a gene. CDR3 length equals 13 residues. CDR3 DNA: TGCAGCGTTGGGACAGGCAGGAATCAGCCCCAGCATTTT. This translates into CSVGTGRNQPQHF.

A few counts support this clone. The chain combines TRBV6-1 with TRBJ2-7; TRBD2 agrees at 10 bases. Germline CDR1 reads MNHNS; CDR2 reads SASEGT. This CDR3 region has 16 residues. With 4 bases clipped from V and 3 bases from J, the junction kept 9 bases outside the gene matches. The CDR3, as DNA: TGTGCCAGCAGTGTAAATCTAGCGGGGGCCTTCTACGAGCAGTACTTC. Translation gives CASSVNLAGAFYEQYF.

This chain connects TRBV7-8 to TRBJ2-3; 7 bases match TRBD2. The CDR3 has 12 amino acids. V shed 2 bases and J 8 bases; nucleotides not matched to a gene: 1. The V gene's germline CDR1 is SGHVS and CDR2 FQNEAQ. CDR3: CASSLPGGTQYF. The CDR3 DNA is TGTGCCAGCAGCTTACCGGGAGGTACGCAGTATTTT.

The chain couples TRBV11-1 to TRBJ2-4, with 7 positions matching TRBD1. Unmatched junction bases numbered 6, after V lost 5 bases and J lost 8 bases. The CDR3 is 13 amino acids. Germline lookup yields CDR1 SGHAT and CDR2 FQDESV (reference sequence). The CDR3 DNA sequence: TGTGCCAGCAGCGTGACAGGGACGGACATTCAGTACTTC. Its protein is CASSVTGTDIQYF. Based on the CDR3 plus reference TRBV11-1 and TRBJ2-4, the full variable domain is EAEVAQSPRYKITEKSQAVAFWCDPISGHATLYWYRQILGQGPELLVQFQDESVVDDSQLPKDRFSAERLKGVDSTLKIQPAELGDSAMYLCASSVTGTDIQYFGAGTRLSVL.

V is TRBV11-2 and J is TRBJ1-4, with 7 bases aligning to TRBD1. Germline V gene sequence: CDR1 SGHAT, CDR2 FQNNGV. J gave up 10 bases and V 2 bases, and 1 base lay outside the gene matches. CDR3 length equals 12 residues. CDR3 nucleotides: TGTGCCAGCAGCTTACCAGGGGGAAAACTGTTTTTT. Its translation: CASSLPGGKLFF.

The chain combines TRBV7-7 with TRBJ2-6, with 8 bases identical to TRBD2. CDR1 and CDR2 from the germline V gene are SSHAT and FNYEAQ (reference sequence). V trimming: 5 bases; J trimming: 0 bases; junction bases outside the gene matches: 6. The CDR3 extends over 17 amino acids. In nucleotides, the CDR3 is TGTGCCAGCAGCCCGCGGGGGGATTACTCTGGGGCCAACGTCCTGACTTTC. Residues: CASSPRGDYSGANVLTF.

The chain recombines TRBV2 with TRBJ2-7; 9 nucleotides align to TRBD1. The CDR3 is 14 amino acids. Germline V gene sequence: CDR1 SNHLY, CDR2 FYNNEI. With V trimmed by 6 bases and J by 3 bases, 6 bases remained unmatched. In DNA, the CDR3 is TGTGCCAGCAGATCCACGGGACAGGGCTACGAGCAGTACTTC. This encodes CASRSTGQGYEQYF.

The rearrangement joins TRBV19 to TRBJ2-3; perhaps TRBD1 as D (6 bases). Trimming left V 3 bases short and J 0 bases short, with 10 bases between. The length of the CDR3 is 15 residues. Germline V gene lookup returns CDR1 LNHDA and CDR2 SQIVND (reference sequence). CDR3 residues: CASSMVGTSTDTQYF. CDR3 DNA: TGTGCCAGTAGTATGGTTGGGACAAGCACAGATACGCAGTATTTT.

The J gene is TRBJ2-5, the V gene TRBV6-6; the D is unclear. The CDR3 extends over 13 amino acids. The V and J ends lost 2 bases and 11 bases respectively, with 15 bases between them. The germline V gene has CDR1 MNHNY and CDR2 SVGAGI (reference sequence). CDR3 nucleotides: TGTGCCAGCAGTTACCCGGACGTGCCGGAGCAGTACTTC. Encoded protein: CASSYPDVPEQYF.

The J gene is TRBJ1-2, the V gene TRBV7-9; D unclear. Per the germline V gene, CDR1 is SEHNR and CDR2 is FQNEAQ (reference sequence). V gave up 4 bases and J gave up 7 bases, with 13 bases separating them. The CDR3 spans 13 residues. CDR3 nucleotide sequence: TGTGCCAGCAGCTCCATTCAGTGGTCTGGCTACACCTTC. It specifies CASSSIQWSGYTF.

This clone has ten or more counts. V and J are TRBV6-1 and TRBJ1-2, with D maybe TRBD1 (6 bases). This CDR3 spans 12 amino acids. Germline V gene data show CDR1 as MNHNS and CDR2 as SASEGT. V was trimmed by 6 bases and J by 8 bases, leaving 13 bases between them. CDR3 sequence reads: CASSEQGDGYTF. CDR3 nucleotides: TGTGCCAGCAGCGAACAGGGAGACGGCTACACCTTC.

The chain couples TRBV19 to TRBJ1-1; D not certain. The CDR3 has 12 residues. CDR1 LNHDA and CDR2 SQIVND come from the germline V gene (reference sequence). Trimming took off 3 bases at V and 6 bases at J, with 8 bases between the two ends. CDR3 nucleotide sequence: TGTGCCAGTAGTATGTATGGGTCTGAAGCTTTCTTT. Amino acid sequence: CASSMYGSEAFF.

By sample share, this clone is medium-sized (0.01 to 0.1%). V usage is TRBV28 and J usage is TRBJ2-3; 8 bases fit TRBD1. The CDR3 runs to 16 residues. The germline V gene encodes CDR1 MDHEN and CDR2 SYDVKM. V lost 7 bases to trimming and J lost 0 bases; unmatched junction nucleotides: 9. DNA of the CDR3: TGTGCCAGCAACGATGGAAGGACAGGGAGCACAGATACGCAGTATTTT. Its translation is CASNDGRTGSTDTQYF. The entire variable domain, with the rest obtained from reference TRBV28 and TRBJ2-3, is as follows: DVKVTQSSRYLVKRTGEKVFLECVQDMDHENMFWYRQDPGLGLRLIYFSYDVKMKEKGDIPEGYSVSREKKERFSLILESASTNQTSMYLCASNDGRTGSTDTQYFGPGTRLTVL.

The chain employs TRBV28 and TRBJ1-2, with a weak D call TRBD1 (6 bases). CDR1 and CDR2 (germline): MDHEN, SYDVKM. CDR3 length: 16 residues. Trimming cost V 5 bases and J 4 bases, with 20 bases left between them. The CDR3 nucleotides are TGTGCCAGCAGTCCTCCCGGGGGAGGGGGGGCCTATGGCTACACCTTC. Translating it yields CASSPPGGGGAYGYTF.

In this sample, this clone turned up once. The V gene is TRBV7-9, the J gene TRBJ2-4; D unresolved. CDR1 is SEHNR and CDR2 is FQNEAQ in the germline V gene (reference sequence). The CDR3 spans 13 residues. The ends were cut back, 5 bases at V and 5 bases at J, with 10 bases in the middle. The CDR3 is CASSRAAQNIQYF. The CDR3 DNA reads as TGTGCCAGCAGCAGGGCGGCACAAAACATTCAGTACTTC.

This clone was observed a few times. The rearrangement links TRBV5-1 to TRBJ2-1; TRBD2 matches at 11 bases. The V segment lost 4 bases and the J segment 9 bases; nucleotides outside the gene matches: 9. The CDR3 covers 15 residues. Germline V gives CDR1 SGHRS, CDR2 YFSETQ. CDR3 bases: TGCGCCAGCAGCCATACTAGCGGGAGTCGGGGTGAGCAGTTCTTC. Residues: CASSHTSGSRGEQFF.

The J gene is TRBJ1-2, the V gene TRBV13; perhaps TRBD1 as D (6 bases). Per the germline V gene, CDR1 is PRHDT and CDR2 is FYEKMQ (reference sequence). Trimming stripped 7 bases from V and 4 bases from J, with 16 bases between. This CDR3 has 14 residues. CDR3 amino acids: CASNQGGAIYGYTF. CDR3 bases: TGTGCCAGCAACCAAGGGGGGGCCATCTATGGCTACACCTTC. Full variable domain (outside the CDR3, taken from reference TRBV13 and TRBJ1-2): AAGVIQSPRHLIKEKRETATLKCYPIPRHDTVYWYQQGPGQDPQFLISFYEKMQSDKGSIPDRFSAQQFSDYHSELNMSSLELGDSALYFCASNQGGAIYGYTFGSGTRLTVV.

The CDR3 is CASSLVGASGSKTHEQYF. The CDR3 nucleotides are TGTGCCAGCTCATTGGTAGGGGCTAGCGGGAGTAAGACCCACGAGCAGTACTTC. This chain connects TRBV18 to TRBJ2-7; 10 nucleotides line up with TRBD2. V was clipped by 5 bases and J by 5 bases; unmatched bases: 18. The CDR3 spans 18 residues. In germline, CDR1 is KGHSH, CDR2 LQKENI.